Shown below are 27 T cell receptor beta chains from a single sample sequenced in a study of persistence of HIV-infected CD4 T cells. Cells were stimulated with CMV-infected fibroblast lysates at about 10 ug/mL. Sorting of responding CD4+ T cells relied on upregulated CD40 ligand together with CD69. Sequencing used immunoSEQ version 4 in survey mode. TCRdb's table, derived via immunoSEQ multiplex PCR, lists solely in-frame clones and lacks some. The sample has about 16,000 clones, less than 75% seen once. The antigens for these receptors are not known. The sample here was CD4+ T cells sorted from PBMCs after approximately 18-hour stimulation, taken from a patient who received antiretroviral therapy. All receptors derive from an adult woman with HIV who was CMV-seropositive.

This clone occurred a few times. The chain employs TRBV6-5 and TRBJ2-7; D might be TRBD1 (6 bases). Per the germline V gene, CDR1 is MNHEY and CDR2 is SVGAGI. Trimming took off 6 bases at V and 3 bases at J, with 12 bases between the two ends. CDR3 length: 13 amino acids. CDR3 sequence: CASRKDSNYEQYV. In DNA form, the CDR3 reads TGTGCCAGCAGAAAGGACAGCAACTACGAGCAGTACGTC.

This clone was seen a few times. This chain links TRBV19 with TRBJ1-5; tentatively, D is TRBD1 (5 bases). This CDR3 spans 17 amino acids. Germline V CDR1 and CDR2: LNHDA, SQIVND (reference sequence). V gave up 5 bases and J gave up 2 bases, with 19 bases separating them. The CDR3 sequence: CASSLGSSGLGNQPQHF. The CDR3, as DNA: TGTGCCAGTAGTTTGGGATCGTCAGGGCTCGGCAATCAGCCCCAGCATTTT.

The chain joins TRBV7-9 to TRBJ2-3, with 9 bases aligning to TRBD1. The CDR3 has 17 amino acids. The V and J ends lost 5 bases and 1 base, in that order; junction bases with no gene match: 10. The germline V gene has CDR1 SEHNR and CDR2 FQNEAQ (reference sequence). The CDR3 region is CASSLDSRQGGTDTQYF. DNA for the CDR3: TGTGCCAGCAGCCTAGACTCTCGACAGGGGGGCACAGATACGCAGTATTTT.

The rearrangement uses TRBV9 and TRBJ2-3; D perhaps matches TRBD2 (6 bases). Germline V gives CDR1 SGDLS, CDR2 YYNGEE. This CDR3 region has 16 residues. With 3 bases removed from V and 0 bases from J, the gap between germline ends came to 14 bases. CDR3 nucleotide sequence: TGTGCCAGCAGCGGCGGTAGCGGATTTAGCACAGATACGCAGTATTTT. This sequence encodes CASSGGSGFSTDTQYF.

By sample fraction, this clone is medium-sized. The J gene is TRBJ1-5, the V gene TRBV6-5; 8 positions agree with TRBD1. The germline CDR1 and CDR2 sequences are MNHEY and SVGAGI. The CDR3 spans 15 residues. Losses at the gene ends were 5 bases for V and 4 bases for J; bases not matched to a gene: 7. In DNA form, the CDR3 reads TGTGCCAGCAGTCCTGGACAGGGCCAAAATCAGCCCCAGCATTTT. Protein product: CASSPGQGQNQPQHF.

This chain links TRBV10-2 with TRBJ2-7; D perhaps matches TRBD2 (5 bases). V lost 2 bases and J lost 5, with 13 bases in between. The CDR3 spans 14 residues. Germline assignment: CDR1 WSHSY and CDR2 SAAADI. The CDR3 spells CASSEGRGLDEQYF. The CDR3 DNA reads TGCGCCAGCAGTGAGGGGAGAGGGCTCGACGAGCAGTACTTC.

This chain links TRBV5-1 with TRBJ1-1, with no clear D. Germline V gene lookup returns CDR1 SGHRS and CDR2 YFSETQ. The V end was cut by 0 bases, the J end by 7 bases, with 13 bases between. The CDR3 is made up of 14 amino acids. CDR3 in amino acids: CASSLENFNGEAFF. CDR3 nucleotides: TGCGCCAGCAGCTTGGAGAATTTTAACGGTGAAGCTTTCTTT. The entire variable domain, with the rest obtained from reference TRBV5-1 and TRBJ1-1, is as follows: KAGVTQTPRYLIKTRGQQVTLSCSPISGHRSVSWYQQTPGQGLQFLFEYFSETQRNKGNFPGRFSGRQFSNSRSEMNVSTLELGDSALYLCASSLENFNGEAFFGQGTRLTVV.

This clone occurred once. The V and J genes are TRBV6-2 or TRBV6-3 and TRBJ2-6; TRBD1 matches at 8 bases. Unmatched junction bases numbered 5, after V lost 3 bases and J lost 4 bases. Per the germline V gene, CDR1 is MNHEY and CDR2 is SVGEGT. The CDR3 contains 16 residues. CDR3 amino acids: CASSYPRGPGANVLTF. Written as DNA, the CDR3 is TGTGCCAGCAGTTATCCCAGGGGGCCAGGGGCCAACGTCCTGACTTTC.

CDR3: CASRRWNTEAFF. Here the CDR3 DNA reads TGTGCAAGTCGCCGTTGGAACACTGAAGCTTTCTTT. This chain connects TRBV12-2 to TRBJ1-1. TRBV12-2 is a pseudogene locus. The CDR3 sequence is 12 residues long.

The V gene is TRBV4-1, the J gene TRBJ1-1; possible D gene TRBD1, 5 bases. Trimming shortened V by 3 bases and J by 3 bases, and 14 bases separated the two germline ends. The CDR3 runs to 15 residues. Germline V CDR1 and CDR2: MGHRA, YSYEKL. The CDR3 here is CASSQGRGPDTEAFF. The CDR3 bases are TGCGCCAGCAGCCAGGGCCGGGGCCCCGACACTGAAGCTTTCTTT.

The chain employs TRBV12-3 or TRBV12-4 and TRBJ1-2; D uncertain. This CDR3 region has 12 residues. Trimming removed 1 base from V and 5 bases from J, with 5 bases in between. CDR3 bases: TGTGCCAGCAGTTTAGGGGCGTATGGCTACACCTTC. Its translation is CASSLGAYGYTF.

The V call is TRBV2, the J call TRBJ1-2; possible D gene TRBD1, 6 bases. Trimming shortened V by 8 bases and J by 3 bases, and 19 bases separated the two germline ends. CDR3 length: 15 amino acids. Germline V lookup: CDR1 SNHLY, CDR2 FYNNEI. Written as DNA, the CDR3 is TGTGCCAGCCCTAGATTACCCCAGGGGTACTATGGCTACACCTTC. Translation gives CASPRLPQGYYGYTF.

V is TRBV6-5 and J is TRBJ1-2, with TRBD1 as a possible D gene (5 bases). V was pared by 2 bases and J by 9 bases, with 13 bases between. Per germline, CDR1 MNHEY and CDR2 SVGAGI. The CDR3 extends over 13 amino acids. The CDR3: CASSYAIRGSYTF. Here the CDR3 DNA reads TGTGCCAGCAGTTACGCCATTCGGGGGAGCTACACCTTC.

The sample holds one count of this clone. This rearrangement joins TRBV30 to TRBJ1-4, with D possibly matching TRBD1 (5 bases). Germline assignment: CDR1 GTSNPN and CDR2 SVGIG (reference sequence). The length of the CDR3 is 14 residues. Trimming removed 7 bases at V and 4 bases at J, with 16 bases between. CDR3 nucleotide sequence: TGTGCCTTTTCTCAGGTGGGGGGTAATGAAAAACTGTTTTTT. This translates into CAFSQVGGNEKLFF.

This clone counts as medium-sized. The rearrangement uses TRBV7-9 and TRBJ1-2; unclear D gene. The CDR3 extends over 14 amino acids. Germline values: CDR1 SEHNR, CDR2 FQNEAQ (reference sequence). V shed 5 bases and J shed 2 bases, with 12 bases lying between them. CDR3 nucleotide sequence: TGTGCCAGCAGCGAGGTGGTTCCCAACTATGGCTACACCTTC. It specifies CASSEVVPNYGYTF.

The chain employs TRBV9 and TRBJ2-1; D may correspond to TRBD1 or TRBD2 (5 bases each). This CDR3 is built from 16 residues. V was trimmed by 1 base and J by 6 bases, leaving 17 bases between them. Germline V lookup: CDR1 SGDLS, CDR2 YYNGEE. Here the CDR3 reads CASSVLSGGDSNEQFF. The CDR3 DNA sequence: TGTGCCAGCAGCGTACTAAGTGGGGGTGATTCCAATGAGCAGTTCTTC.

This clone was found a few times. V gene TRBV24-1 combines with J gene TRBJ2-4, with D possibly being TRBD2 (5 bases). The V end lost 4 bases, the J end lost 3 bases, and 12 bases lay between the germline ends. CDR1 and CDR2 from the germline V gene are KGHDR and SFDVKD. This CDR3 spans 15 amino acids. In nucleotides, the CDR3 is TGTGCCACCAGTGACCCCACCGAGGGCAAAAACATTCAGTACTTC. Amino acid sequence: CATSDPTEGKNIQYF.

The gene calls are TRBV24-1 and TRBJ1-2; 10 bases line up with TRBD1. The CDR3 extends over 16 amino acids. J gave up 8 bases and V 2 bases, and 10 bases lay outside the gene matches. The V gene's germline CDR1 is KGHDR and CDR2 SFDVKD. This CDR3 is CATSDSPGQGTYGYTF. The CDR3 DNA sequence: TGTGCCACCAGTGATTCACCGGGACAGGGGACGTACGGCTACACCTTC.

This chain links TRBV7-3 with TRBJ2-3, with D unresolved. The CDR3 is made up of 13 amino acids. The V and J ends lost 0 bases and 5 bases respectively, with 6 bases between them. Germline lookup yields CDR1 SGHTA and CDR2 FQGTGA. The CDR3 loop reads CASSLTWLDTQYF. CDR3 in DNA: TGTGCCAGCAGCTTAACATGGCTAGATACGCAGTATTTT.

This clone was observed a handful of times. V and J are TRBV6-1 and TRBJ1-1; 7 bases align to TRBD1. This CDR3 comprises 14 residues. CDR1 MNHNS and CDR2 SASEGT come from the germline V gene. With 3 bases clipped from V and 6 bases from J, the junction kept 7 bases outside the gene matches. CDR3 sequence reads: CASSEQTGIAEAFF. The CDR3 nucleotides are TGTGCCAGCAGTGAGCAGACAGGGATCGCTGAAGCTTTCTTT.

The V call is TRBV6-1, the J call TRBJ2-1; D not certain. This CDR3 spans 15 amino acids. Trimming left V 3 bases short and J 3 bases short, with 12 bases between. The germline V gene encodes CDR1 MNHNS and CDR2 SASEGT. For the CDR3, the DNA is TGTGCCAGCAGTGAGATGCTTACAAACTACAATGAGCAGTTCTTC. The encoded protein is CASSEMLTNYNEQFF.

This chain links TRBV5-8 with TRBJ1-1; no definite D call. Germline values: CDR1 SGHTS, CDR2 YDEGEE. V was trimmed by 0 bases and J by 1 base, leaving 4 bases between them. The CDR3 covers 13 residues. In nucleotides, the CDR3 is TGTGCCAGCAGCTTGGCTGGGAACACTGAAGCTTTCTTT. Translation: CASSLAGNTEAFF.

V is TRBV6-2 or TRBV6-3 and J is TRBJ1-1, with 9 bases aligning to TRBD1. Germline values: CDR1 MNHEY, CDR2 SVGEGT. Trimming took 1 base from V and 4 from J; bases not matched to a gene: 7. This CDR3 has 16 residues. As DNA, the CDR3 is TGTGCCAGCAGTTACTTCCCGACAGGGGGGTCCACTGAAGCTTTCTTT. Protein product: CASSYFPTGGSTEAFF.

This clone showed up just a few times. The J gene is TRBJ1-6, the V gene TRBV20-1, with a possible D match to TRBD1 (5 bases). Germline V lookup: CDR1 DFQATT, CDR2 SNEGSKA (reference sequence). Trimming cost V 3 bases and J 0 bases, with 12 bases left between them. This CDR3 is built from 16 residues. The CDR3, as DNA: TGCAGTGCTAGTCGGGCAGGGAGCTCCTATAATTCACCCCTCCACTTT. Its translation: CSASRAGSSYNSPLHF.

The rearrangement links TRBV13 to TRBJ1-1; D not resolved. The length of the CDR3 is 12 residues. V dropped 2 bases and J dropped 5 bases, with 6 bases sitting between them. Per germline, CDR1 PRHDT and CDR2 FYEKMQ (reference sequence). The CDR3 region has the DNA TGTGCCAGCAGCTTAAGGGATACTGAAGCTTTCTTT. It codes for CASSLRDTEAFF.

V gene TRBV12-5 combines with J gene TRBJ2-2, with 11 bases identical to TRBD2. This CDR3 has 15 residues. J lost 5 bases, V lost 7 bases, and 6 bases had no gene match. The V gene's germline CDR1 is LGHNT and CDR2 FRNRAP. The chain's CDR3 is CASVVAGGPTGELFF. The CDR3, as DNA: TGTGCTAGTGTCGTAGCGGGGGGGCCTACCGGGGAGCTGTTTTTT. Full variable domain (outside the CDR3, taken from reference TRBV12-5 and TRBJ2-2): DARVTQTPRHKVTEMGQEVTMRCQPILGHNTVFWYRQTMMQGLELLAYFRNRAPLDDSGMPKDRFSAEMPDATLATLKIQPSEPRDSAVYFCASVVAGGPTGELFFGEGSRLTVL.

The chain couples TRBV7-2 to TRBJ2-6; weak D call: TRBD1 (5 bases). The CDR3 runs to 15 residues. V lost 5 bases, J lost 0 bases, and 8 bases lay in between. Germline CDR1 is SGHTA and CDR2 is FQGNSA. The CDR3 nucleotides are TGTGCCAGCAGCAAGACAGTCTCTGGGGCCAACGTCCTGACTTTC. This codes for CASSKTVSGANVLTF.